These T cell receptor beta chains were read from a single sample in a study of blood T cell repertoires in COVID-19. Only in-frame clones appear in the TCRdb table, and some are missing; sequencing was by immunoSEQ multiplex PCR. The table shows about 83,000 clones, with roughly 90% occurring only once. Specimen: peripheral blood. These receptors originate from a woman at least 80 years old with active or convalescent COVID-19. CDR3s include the opening cysteine and the closing phenylalanine or tryptophan. The D gene is left open where the match is weak. Expanded clones get a size class; other rows say once, few or many, or leave the size out.

TRBJ2-5	-	-	TRBV7-3	CASSLRQGQETQYF	TGTGCCAGCAGCTTACGCCAGGGGCAAGAGACCCAGTACTTC
TRBJ1-5	-	TRBD1	TRBV2	CASSGHRGPYSNQPQHF	TGTGCCAGCAGTGGGCACAGGGGGCCATATAGCAATCAGCCCCAGCATTTT
TRBJ2-4	-	TRBD2	TRBV11-2	CASSLAGGKNIQYF	TGTGCCAGCAGCTTGGCGGGGGGGAAAAACATTCAGTACTTC
TRBJ2-1	-	TRBD1	TRBV19	CASSIDETGANEQFF	TGTGCCAGTAGTATAGATGAGACAGGGGCCAATGAGCAGTTCTTC
TRBJ1-4	-	-	TRBV11-2	CASSHYGRGTNEKLFF	TGTGCCAGCAGCCACTATGGGCGGGGAACTAATGAAAAACTGTTTTTT
TRBJ2-5	-	TRBD2	TRBV19	CASSPGLAPYQETQYF	TGTGCCAGTAGTCCTGGACTAGCGCCGTACCAAGAGACCCAGTACTTC
TRBJ1-1	-	TRBD1	TRBV18	CASSLRDRGNTEAFF	TGTGCCAGCTCACTGCGGGACAGGGGGAACACTGAAGCTTTCTTT
TRBJ2-7	-	-	TRBV10-2	CASSQTGSEQYF	TGCGCCAGCAGTCAAACAGGGAGCGAGCAGTACTTC
TRBJ2-4	-	-	TRBV4-1	CASSQDAGLLAKNIQYF	TGCGCCAGCAGCCAAGATGCGGGGCTCCTAGCCAAAAACATTCAGTACTTC
TRBJ2-5	-	-	TRBV6-6	CASGGGPGTVGETQYF	TGTGCCAGCGGCGGGGGGCCCGGGACAGTTGGGGAGACCCAGTACTTC
TRBJ2-3	-	-	TRBV28	CASSLILMGGAQYF	TGTGCCAGCAGTCTCATTTTAATGGGGGGTGCGCAGTATTTT
TRBJ2-1	-	TRBD1	TRBV6-2/TRBV6-3	CASSYSRTGSLEQFF	TGTGCCAGCAGTTACTCGCGGACAGGGTCTCTTGAGCAGTTCTTC
TRBJ1-1	-	-	TRBV3-1/TRBV3-2	CASSLETENTEAFF	TGTGCCAGCAGCCTTGAGACAGAGAACACTGAAGCTTTCTTT
TRBJ1-1	-	-	TRBV4-1	CASSQDRQGYTEAFF	TGCGCCAGCAGCCAAGATAGGCAGGGATACACTGAAGCTTTCTTT
TRBJ1-2	-	TRBD1	TRBV6-2/TRBV6-3	CASSYYPGQEIRFGYTF	TGTGCCAGCAGTTACTACCCGGGACAGGAGATACGGTTTGGCTACACCTTC
TRBJ2-6	-	TRBD1	TRBV4-1	CASNSAGQGPGANVLTF	TGCGCCAGCAACTCGGCGGGACAGGGTCCTGGGGCCAACGTCCTGACTTTC
TRBJ1-5	-	TRBD1	TRBV28	CAALGAGTVVNQPQHF	TGTGCCGCGCTAGGGGCCGGGACAGTCGTCAATCAGCCCCAGCATTTT
TRBJ2-1	once	TRBD2	TRBV3-1/TRBV3-2	CASSQSLQRPRLAGGRYNEQFF	TGTGCCAGCAGCCAATCCTTACAACGACCACGACTAGCGGGGGGCCGATACAATGAGCAGTTCTTC
TRBJ2-2	-	TRBD2	TRBV27	CASSLRRGAGELFF	TGTGCCAGCAGTTTACGGCGGGGGGCTGGGGAGCTGTTTTTT
TRBJ2-7	-	-	TRBV6-5	CASSFSLSREQYF	TGTGCCAGCAGTTTCTCCCTCTCCCGCGAGCAGTACTTC
TRBJ2-5	-	TRBD1	TRBV29-1	CSAHGGQGAIGNVETQYF	TGCAGCGCCCACGGGGGACAGGGGGCAATCGGGAACGTAGAGACCCAGTACTTC
TRBJ1-1	-	TRBD1	TRBV10-3	CAISTGTGGFEAFF	TGTGCCATCAGCACCGGGACAGGGGGATTTGAAGCTTTCTTT
TRBJ1-2	-	-	TRBV24-1	CATEDGYGYTF	TGTGCCACGGAGGACGGGTATGGCTACACCTTC
TRBJ1-4	-	TRBD1	TRBV30	CAWKGNRGDEKLFF	TGTGCCTGGAAGGGAAACAGGGGGGATGAAAAACTGTTTTTT
TRBJ1-4	-	TRBD1	TRBV28	CASSSSWTGQREKLFF	TGTGCCAGCAGTTCTTCCTGGACAGGGCAGAGGGAAAAACTGTTTTTT
TRBJ2-4	-	TRBD1	TRBV11-2	CASSTGQANIQYF	TGTGCCAGCAGCACGGGACAGGCAAACATTCAGTACTTC
TRBJ1-2	-	TRBD1	TRBV11-1	CASSPNDRGHGYTF	TGTGCCAGCAGCCCCAACGACAGGGGACATGGCTACACCTTC
TRBJ2-5	-	-	TRBV10-3	CAISESTGLMETQYF	TGTGCCATCAGTGAGTCCACAGGTTTGATGGAGACCCAGTACTTC
TRBJ1-1	once	-	TRBV20-1	CSARRNTEAFF	TGCAGTGCTAGGAGGAACACTGAAGCTTTCTTT
TRBJ2-6	-	TRBD1	TRBV6-2/TRBV6-3	CASSLTGGTGSSSGANVLTF	TGTGCCAGCAGTCTGACAGGGGGCACTGGGTCATCCTCTGGGGCCAACGTCCTGACTTTC
TRBJ2-7	-	TRBD1	TRBV9	CASSAPGTGGIYEQYF	TGTGCCAGCAGCGCCCCCGGGACAGGGGGAATCTACGAGCAGTACTTC
TRBJ2-1	-	TRBD2	TRBV5-1	CASSVGTSGGAYLYNEQFF	TGCGCCAGCAGCGTAGGGACTAGCGGGGGGGCCTACCTCTACAATGAGCAGTTCTTC
TRBJ2-7	-	-	TRBV7-6	CASRQEPGPLFKQYF	TGTGCCAGCAGACAGGAGCCGGGTCCCCTTTTCAAGCAGTACTTC
TRBJ2-1	-	-	TRBV19	CASSIDRGLATRNEQFF	TGTGCCAGTAGTATAGATCGGGGTCTAGCAACTCGCAATGAGCAGTTCTTC
TRBJ2-2	-	-	TRBV5-4	CASSFGGDRNTGELFF	TGTGCCAGCAGCTTCGGAGGGGATCGAAACACCGGGGAGCTGTTTTTT
TRBJ2-7	-	-	TRBV10-3	CAISEGDSLGYEQYF	TGTGCCATCAGTGAGGGGGACTCGCTAGGGTACGAGCAGTACTTC
TRBJ2-7	-	-	TRBV5-1	CASSIQGNYEQYF	TGCGCCAGCAGCATACAGGGTAACTACGAGCAGTACTTC
TRBJ1-3	-	-	TRBV6-1	CASSEATAGRNTIYF	TGTGCCAGCAGTGAAGCGACGGCAGGTCGAAACACCATATATTTT
TRBJ2-1	-	-	TRBV4-1	CASSQDDRSVNEQFF	TGCGCCAGCAGCCAAGATGACAGGTCGGTCAATGAGCAGTTCTTC
TRBJ2-5	-	TRBD2	TRBV28	CASSPSRDYPLETQYF	TGTGCCAGCAGTCCGTCCCGGGACTACCCCCTAGAGACCCAGTACTTC
TRBJ2-3	-	-	TRBV5-6	CASSLARGADTQYF	TGTGCCAGCAGCTTGGCCAGGGGGGCAGATACGCAGTATTTT
TRBJ1-4	-	TRBD1	TRBV10-2	CASNHRGKDEKLFF	TGCGCCAGCAACCACAGGGGGAAAGATGAAAAACTGTTTTTT
TRBJ1-5	-	-	TRBV19	CASSIGGDQPQHF	TGTGCCAGTAGTATAGGCGGAGATCAGCCCCAGCATTTT
TRBJ2-1	-	-	TRBV6-1	CASSELAPNAYNEQFF	TGTGCCAGCAGTGAACTAGCGCCCAACGCCTACAATGAGCAGTTCTTC
TRBJ1-4	-	TRBD1	TRBV27	CASTFRGQGAPNEKLFF	TGTGCCAGCACCTTTCGGGGACAGGGGGCACCTAATGAAAAACTGTTTTTT
TRBJ1-2	-	TRBD1	TRBV2	CASSGQTGPRANYGYTF	TGTGCCAGCAGTGGCCAGACAGGGCCCAGAGCTAACTATGGCTACACCTTC
TRBJ2-1	-	TRBD2	TRBV10-3	CAISAPTSGGNEQFF	TGTGCCATCAGTGCGCCGACTAGCGGGGGTAATGAGCAGTTCTTC